The subject of this entry is one T cell receptor beta chain. Its antigen is unknown. The record originates from a study of cytomegalovirus exposure and HLA in healthy donors. On the study more broadly: Caucasian-associated ancestry cluster membership applied to just over 80% of 398 genotyped donors. Study-wide results and limits: TCR beta V- and J-gene trimming, according to a later analysis, was linked to a missense DCLRE1C variant.

This CDR3 has 13 residues. V was shortened by 5 bases and J by 7 bases, with 12 bases between the two germline ends. The germline CDR1 and CDR2 sequences are SSHAT and FNYEAQ (reference sequence). The PCR had 60 Vbeta and 13 Jbeta primers. Profiling relied on immunoSEQ multiplex PCR, and the TCRdb table lists in-frame clones only, not all of them. The table lists fewer than 250,000 clones, about four fifths of them singletons. This rearrangement joins TRBV7-7 to TRBJ2-1; possible D gene TRBD2, 6 bases. The sequencing sample was made of PBMCs. This receptor was obtained from a woman aged 50 to 65 in good health and CMV-seropositive. CDR3 nucleotides: TGTGCCAGCAGCATTGGGGCGGGGAATGAGCAGTTCTTC. It yields the protein CASSIGAGNEQFF.